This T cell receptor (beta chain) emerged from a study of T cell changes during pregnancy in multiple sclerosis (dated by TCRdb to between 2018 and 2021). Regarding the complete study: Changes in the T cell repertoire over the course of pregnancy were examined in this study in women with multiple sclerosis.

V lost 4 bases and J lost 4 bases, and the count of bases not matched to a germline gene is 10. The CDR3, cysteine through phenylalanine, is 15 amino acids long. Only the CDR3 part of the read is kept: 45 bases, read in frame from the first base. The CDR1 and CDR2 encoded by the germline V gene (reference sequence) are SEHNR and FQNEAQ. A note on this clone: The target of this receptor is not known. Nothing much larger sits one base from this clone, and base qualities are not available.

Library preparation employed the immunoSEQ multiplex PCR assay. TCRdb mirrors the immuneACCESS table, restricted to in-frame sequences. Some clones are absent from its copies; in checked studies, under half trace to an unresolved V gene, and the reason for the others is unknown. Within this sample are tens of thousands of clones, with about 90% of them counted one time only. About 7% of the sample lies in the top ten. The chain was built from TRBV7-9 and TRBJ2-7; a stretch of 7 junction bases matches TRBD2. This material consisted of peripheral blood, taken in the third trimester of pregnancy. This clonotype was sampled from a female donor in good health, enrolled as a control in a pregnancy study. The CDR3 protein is CASSSGGRQNYEQYF. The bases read TGTGCCAGCAGCTCGGGGGGACGGCAAAATTACGAGCAGTACTTC.